This T cell receptor beta chain was identified in a study of T cells in tuberculosis. About the research overall: This South African cohort compared adolescents with or without latent tuberculosis against adults with active tuberculosis.

This CDR3 spans 14 amino acids. Germline-derived CDR1 and CDR2 are SQVTM and ANQGSEA. Trimming took 4 bases from V and 5 from J, leaving 17 bases between them. Method: immunoSEQ multiplex PCR; TCRdb's copy keeps in-frame clones and lacks some. The data hold 30,000 to 45,000 clones, with over 90% observed a single time. This sequence joins TRBV29-1 and TRBJ1-2, with D perhaps matching TRBD1 (5 bases). The material sequenced was PBMCs. This receptor was obtained from a donor aged 5 to 30 with latent tuberculosis or without tuberculosis infection. The CDR3 coding sequence is TGCAGCGTTGGATGGGGGGGGAGTGGGTATGGCTACACCTTC. It encodes CSVGWGGSGYGYTF.